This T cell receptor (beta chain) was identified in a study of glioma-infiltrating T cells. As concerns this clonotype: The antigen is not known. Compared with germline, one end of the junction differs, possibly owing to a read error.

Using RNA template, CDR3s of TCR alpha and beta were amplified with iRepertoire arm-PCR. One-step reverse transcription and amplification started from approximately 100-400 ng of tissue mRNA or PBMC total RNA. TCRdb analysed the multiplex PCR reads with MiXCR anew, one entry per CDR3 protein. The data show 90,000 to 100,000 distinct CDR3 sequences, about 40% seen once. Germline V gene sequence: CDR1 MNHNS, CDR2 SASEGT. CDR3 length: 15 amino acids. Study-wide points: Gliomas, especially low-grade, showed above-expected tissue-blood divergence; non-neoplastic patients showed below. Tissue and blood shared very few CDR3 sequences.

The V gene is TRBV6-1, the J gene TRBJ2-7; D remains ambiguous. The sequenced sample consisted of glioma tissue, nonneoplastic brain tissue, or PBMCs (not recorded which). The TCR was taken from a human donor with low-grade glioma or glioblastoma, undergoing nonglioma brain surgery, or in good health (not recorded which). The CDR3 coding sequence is TGCGCCAGCAGTGTCCGAGCCATTACCCCCTACGAGCAGTACTTC. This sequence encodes CASSVRAITPYEQYF.